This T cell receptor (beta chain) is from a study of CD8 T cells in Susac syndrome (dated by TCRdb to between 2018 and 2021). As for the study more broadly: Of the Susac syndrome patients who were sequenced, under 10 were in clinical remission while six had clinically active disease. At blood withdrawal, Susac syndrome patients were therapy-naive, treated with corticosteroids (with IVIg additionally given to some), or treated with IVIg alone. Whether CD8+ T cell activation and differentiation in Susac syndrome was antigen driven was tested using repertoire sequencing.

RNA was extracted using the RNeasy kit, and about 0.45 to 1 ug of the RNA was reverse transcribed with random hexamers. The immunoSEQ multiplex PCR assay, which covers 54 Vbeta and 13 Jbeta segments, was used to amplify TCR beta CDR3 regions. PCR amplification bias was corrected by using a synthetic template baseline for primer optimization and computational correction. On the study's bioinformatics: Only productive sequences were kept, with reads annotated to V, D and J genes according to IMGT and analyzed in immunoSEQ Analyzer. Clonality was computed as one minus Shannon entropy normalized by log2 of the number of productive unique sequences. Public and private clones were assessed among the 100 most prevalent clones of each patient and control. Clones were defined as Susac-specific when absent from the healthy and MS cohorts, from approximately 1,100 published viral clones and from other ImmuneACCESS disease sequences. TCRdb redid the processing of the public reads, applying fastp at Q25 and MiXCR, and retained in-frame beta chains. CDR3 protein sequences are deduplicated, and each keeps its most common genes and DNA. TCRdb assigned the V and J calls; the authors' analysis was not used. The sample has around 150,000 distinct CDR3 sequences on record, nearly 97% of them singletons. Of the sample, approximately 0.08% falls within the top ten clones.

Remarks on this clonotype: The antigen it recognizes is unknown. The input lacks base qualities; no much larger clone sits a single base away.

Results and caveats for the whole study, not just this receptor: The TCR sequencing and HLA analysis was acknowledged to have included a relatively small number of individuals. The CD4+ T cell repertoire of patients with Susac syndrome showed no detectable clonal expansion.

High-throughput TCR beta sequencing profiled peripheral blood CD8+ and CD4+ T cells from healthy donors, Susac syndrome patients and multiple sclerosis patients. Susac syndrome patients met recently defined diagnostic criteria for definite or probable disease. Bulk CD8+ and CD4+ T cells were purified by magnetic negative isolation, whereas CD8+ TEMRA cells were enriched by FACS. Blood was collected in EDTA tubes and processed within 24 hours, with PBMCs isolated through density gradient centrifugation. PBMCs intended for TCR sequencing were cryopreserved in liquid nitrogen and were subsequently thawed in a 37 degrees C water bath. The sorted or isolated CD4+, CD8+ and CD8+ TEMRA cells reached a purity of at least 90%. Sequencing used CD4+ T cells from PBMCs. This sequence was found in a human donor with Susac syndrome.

The DNA is as follows: TGCAGTGCTAGGGGGACAGACGTCCTTGGCTACACCTTC. Translated, this gives CSARGTDVLGYTF. The rearranged chain carries TRBV20-1 and TRBJ1-2, with TRBD1 identical over 7 junction bases. Clipping removes 3 bases from V and 7 bases from J, with 8 as the unmatched junction base count. The germline V gene (reference sequence) provides CDR1 DFQATT and CDR2 SNEGSKA. From the cysteine through the phenylalanine, the CDR3 covers 13 amino acids. Only the CDR3 portion is preserved as DNA: 39 bases, with reading frame beginning at the first base.